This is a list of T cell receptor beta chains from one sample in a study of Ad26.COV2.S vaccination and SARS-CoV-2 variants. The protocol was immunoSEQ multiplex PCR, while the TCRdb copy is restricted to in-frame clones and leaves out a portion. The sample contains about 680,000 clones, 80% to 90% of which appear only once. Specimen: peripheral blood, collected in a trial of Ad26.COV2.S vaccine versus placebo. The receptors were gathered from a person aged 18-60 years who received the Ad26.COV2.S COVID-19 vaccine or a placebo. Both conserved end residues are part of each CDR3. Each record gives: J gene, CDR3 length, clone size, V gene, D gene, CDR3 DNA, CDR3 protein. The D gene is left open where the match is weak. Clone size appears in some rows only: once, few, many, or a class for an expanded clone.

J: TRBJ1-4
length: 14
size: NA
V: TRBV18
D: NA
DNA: TGTGCCAGCTCACCTGGGCAGGGCCCAGAAAAACTGTTTTTT
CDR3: CASSPGQGPEKLFF

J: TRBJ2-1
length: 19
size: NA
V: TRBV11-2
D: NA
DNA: TGTGCCAGCAGCATACGACCAGGCGCTGTGGATGTGGGGGACAATGAGCAGTTCTTC
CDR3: CASSIRPGAVDVGDNEQFF

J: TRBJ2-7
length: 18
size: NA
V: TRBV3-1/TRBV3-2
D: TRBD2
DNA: TGTGCCAGCAGCCAAGAGGGGTCTTTCGGCGGGGGTCTCTACGAGCAGTACTTC
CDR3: CASSQEGSFGGGLYEQYF

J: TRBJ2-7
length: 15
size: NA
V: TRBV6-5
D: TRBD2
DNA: TGTGCCAGCAGTTCCGGACTAGCGGGAGGGTTAGAGCAGTACTTC
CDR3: CASSSGLAGGLEQYF

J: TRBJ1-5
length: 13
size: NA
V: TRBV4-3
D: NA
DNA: TGCGCCAGCAGCCCGGACCAATCAGGGCCCCAGCATTTT
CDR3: CASSPDQSGPQHF

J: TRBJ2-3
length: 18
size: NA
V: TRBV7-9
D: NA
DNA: TGTGCCAGCAGCTTAGGGCGGGGGCAGGTCCCCCGCACAGATACGCAGTATTTT
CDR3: CASSLGRGQVPRTDTQYF

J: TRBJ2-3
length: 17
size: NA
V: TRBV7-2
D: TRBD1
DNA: TGTGCCAGCTGCCGGGACAGGGGTGAATTTAGCACAGATACGCAGTATTTT
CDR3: CASCRDRGEFSTDTQYF

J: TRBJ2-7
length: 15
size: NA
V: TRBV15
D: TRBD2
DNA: TGTGCCACCAGCAGATCGGGACTAGCCTCCTACGAGCAGTACTTC
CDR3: CATSRSGLASYEQYF

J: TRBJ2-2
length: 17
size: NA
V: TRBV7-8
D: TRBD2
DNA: TGTGCCAGCAGCCCAAGCGGGGGGACTAGCGTTCCCGGGGAGCTGTTTTTT
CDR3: CASSPSGGTSVPGELFF

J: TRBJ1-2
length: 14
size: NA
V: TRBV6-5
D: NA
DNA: TGTGCCAGCAGTTATGGGGGATCCGTTTATGGCTACACCTTC
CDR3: CASSYGGSVYGYTF

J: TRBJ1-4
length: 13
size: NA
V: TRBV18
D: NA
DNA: TGTGCCAGCTCAACGGGCCTTAATGAAAAACTGTTTTTT
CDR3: CASSTGLNEKLFF

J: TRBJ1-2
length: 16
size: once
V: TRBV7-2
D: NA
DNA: TGTGCCAGCAGCTCCCCCCCATGGGACGCAGTCTATGGCTACACCTTC
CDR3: CASSSPPWDAVYGYTF

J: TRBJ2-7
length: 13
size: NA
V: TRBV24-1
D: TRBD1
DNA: TGTGCCACCAGTGACCATGACAGGGACGAGCAGTACTTC
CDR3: CATSDHDRDEQYF

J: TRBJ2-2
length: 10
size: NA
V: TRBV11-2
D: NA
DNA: TGTGCCAGCAGCAACATGGAGCTGTTTTTT
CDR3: CASSNMELFF

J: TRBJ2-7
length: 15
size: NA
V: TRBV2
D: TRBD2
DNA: TGTGCCAGCAGGAGGACTAGCGGGATCTCCTACGAGCAGTACTTC
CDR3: CASRRTSGISYEQYF

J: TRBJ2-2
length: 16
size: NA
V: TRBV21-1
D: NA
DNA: TGTGCCAGCAGCAAAGAGAGAGAGCCCGAGCCCGGGGAGCTGTTTTTT
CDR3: CASSKEREPEPGELFF

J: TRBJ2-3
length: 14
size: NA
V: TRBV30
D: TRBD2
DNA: TGTGCCTGGAGTAGGACTAGCGTCGCAGATACGCAGTATTTT
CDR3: CAWSRTSVADTQYF

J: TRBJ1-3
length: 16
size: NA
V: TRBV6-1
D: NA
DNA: TGTGCCAGCAGTGAACCCGGGGGAGTTGCAGGAAACACCATATATTTT
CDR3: CASSEPGGVAGNTIYF

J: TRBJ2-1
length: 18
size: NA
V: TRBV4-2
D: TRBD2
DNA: TGTGCCAGCAGCCAACCTCCGAAACCTAGCGGGAGTTGCAATGAGCAGTTCTTC
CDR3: CASSQPPKPSGSCNEQFF

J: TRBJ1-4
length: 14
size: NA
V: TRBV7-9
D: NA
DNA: TGTGCCAGCACCCAGGGTCCTACTAATGAAAAACTGTTTTTT
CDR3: CASTQGPTNEKLFF

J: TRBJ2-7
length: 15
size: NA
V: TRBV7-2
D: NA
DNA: TGTGCCAGCAGCGCCCAGGACGGCCACACCTACGAGCAGTACTTC
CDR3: CASSAQDGHTYEQYF

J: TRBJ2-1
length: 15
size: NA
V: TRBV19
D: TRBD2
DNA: TGTGCCAGTAGTAAGCCGGGAGGATTCTACAATGAGCAGTTCTTC
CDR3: CASSKPGGFYNEQFF

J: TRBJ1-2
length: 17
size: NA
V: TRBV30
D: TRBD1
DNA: TGTGCCTGGAGTTTACACCTCCCGGGACAGGGGACCGAAAGCTACACCTTC
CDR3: CAWSLHLPGQGTESYTF